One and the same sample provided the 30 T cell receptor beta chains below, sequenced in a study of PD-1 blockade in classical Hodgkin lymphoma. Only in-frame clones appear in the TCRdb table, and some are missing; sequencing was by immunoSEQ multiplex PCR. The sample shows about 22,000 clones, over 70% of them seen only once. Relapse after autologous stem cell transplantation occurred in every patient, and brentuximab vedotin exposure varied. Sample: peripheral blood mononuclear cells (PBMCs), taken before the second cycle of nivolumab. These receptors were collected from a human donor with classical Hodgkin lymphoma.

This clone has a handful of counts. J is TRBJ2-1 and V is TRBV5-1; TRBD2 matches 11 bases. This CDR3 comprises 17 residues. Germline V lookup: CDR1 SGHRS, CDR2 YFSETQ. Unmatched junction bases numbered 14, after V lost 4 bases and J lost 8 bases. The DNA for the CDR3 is TGCGCCAGCAGCGGTAATAGCGGGAGGGCCGTATTCTATGAGCAGTTCTTC. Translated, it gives CASSGNSGRAVFYEQFF.

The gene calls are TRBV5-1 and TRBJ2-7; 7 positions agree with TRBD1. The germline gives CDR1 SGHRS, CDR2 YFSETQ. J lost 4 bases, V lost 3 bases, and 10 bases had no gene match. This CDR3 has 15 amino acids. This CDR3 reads CASSSSGQVGYEQYF. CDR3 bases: TGCGCCAGCAGCTCCAGCGGACAGGTAGGGTACGAGCAGTACTTC.

CDR3 amino acids: CASSESQYTEAFF. The DNA of the CDR3 is TGTGCCAGCAGTGAAAGTCAATACACTGAAGCTTTCTTT. This chain uses TRBV25-1 with TRBJ1-1; D call uncertain. This CDR3 contains 13 residues. CDR1 and CDR2 from the germline V gene are MGHDK and SYGVNS. Trimming removed 2 bases from V and 3 bases from J, with 7 bases in between.

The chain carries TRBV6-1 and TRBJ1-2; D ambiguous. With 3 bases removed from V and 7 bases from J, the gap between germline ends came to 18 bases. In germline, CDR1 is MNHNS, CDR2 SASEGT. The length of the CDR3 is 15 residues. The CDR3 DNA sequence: TGTGCCAGCAGTGAGGCAGCCGGTGGGTTTTTTGGCTACACCTTC. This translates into CASSEAAGGFFGYTF.

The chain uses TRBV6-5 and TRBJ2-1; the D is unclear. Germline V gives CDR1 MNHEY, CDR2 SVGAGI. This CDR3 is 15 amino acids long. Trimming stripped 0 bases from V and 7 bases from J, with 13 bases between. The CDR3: CASSYSANLVNEQFF. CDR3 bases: TGTGCCAGCAGTTACTCAGCTAATCTGGTAAATGAGCAGTTCTTC.

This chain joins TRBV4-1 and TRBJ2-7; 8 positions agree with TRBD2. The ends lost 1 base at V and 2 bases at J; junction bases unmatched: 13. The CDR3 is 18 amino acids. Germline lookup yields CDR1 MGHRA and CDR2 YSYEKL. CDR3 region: CASSQVGLVGGGTYEQYF. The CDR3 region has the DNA TGCGCCAGCAGCCAAGTGGGACTAGTAGGAGGGGGTACCTACGAGCAGTACTTC.

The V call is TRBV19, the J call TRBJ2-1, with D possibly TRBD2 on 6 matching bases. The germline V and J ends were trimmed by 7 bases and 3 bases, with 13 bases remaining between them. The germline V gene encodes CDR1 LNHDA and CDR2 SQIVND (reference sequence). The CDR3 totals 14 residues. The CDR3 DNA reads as TGTGCCAGTAAAAGCGGCGGGAACTACAATGAGCAGTTCTTC. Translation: CASKSGGNYNEQFF.

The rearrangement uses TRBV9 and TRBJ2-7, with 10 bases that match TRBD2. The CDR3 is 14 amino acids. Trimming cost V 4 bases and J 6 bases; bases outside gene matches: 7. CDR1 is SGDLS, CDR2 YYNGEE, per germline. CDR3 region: CASSPGTSVSEQYF. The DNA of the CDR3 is TGTGCCAGCAGCCCAGGGACTAGCGTTTCCGAGCAGTACTTC.

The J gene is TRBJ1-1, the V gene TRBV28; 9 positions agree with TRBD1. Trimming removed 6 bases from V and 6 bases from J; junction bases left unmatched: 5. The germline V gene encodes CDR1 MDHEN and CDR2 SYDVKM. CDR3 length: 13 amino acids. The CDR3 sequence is CASRGTGRAEAFF. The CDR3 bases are TGTGCCAGCAGAGGGACAGGGCGTGCTGAAGCTTTCTTT.

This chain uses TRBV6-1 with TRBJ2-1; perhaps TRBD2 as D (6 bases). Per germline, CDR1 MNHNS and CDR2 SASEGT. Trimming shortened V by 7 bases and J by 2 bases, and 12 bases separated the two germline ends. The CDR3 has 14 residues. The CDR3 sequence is CASNTGSAYNEQFF. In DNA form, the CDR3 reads TGTGCCAGCAACACCGGGAGCGCCTACAATGAGCAGTTCTTC.

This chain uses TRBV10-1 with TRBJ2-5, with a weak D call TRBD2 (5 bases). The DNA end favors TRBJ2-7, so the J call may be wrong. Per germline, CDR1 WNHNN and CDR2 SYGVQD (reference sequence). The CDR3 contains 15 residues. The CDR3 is CASSEAGGQSYEQYF. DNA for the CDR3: TGCGCCAGCAGTGAGGCAGGCGGGCAATCCTACGAGCAGTACTTC.

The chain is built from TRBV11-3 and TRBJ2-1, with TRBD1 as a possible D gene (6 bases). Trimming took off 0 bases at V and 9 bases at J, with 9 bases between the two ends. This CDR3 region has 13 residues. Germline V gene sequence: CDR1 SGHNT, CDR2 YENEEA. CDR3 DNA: TGTGCCAGCAGCTTAGATCTAGGGGGTGAGCAGTTCTTC. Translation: CASSLDLGGEQFF.

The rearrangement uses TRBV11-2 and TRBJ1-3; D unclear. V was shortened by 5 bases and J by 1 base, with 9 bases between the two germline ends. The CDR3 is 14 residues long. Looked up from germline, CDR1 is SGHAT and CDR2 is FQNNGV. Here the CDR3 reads CASSAEISGNTIYF. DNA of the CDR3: TGTGCCAGCAGCGCAGAGATTTCTGGAAACACCATATATTTT.

CDR3 bases: TGTGCCAGCAGCGTATCCTTACAAAGCGGAAGCACTGAAGCTTTCTTT. Translating it yields CASSVSLQSGSTEAFF. The genes are TRBV9 and TRBJ1-1, with no clear D. Germline V CDR1 and CDR2: SGDLS, YYNGEE. The CDR3 has 16 residues. The V end lost 1 base, the J end lost 4 bases, and 17 bases lay between the germline ends.

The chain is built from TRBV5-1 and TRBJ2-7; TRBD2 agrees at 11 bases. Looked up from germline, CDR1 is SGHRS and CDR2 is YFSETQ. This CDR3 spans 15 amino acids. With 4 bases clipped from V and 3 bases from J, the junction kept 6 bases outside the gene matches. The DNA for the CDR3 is TGCGCCAGCAGCCCAGGACTAGCGGGCCGCTACGAGCAGTACTTC. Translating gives CASSPGLAGRYEQYF.

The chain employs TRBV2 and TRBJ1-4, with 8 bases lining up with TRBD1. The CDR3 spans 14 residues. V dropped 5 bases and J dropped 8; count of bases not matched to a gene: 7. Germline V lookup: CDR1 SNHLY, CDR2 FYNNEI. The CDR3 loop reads CASSQQGAREKLFF. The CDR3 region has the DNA TGTGCCAGCAGTCAGCAGGGGGCGCGGGAAAAACTGTTTTTT. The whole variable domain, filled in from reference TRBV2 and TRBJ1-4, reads EPEVTQTPSHQVTQMGQEVILRCVPISNHLYFYWYRQILGQKVEFLVSFYNNEISEKSEIFDDQFSVERPDGSNFTLKIRSTKLEDSAMYFCASSQQGAREKLFFGSGTQLSVL.

DNA for the CDR3: TGTGCCAGTAGTCGTATGGGGAGCCCCCAGCCCCAGCATTTT. Protein: CASSRMGSPQPQHF. V is TRBV19 and J is TRBJ1-5, with no clear D. The germline V and J ends were trimmed by 5 bases and 7 bases, with 15 bases remaining between them. The CDR3 contains 14 residues. Per germline, CDR1 LNHDA and CDR2 SQIVND (reference sequence).

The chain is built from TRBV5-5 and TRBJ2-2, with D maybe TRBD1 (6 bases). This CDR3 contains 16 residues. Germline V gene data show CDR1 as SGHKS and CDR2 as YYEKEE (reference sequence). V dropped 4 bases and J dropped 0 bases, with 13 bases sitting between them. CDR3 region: CASSNTGTPNTGELFF. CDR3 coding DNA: TGTGCCAGCAGCAACACCGGGACACCGAACACCGGGGAGCTGTTTTTT.

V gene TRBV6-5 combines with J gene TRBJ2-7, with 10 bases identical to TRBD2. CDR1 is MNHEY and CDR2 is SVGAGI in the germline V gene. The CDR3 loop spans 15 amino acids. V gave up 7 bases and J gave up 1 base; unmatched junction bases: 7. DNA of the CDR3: TGTGCCAGCACCAGACTAGCGGGCGGATCCTACGAGCAGTACTTC. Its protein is CASTRLAGGSYEQYF.

The chain's CDR3 is CASSDSGYEQYF. For the CDR3, the DNA is TGTGCCAGCAGTGACTCTGGGTACGAGCAGTACTTC. The V call is TRBV6-1, the J call TRBJ2-7; no clear D. V was cut by 3 bases and J by 4 bases, with 7 bases left in between. The CDR3 extends over 12 amino acids. Germline CDR1 reads MNHNS; CDR2 reads SASEGT.

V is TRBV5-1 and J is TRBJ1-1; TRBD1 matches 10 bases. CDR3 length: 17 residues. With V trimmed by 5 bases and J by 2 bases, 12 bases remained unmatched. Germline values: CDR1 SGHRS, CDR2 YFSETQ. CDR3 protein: CASRRRGTGAFNTEAFF. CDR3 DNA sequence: TGCGCCAGCAGGCGCCGAGGGACAGGGGCCTTTAACACTGAAGCTTTCTTT.

CDR3 DNA sequence: TGTGCCAGCAGCTTAGGGACAGGACAAGAGACCCAGTACTTC. Translating it yields CASSLGTGQETQYF. This chain uses TRBV7-7 with TRBJ2-5; 7 bases are a match to TRBD1. CDR3 length: 14 residues. Germline CDR1 SSHAT, CDR2 FNYEAQ (reference sequence). V was pared by 1 base and J by 2 bases, with 1 base of the junction left unmatched. The whole variable domain, filled in from reference TRBV7-7 and TRBJ2-5, reads GAGVSQSPRYKVTKRGQDVTLRCDPISSHATLYWYQQALGQGPEFLTYFNYEAQPDKSGLPSDRFSAERPEGSISTLTIQRTEQRDSAMYRCASSLGTGQETQYFGPGTRLLVL.

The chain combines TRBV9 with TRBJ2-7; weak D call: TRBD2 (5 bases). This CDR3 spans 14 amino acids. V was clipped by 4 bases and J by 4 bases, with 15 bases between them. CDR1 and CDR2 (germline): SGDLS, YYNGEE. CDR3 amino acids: CASSTSTGGYEQYF. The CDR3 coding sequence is TGTGCCAGCAGCACATCGACTGGAGGTTACGAGCAGTACTTC.

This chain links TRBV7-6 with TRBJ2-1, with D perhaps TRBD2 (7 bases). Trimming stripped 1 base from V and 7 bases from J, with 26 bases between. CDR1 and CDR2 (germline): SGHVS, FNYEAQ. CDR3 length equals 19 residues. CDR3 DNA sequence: TGTGCCAGCAGCTTAGTAGATCTCGGGGGGCCCTACCTCGGGAATGAGCAGTTCTTC. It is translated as CASSLVDLGGPYLGNEQFF.

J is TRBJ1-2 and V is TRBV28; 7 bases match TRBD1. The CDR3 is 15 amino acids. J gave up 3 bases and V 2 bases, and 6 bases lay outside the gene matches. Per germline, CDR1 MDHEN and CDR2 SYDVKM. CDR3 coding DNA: TGTGCCAGCAGTTTAAGGACAGGAAGGTACTATGGCTACACCTTC. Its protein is CASSLRTGRYYGYTF.

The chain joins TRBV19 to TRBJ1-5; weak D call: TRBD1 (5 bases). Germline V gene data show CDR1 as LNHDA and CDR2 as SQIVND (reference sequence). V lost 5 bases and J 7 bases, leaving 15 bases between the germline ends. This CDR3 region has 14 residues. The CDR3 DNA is TGTGCCAGTAGTTCGGGGGGGATTAGGCAGCCCCAGCATTTT. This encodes CASSSGGIRQPQHF.

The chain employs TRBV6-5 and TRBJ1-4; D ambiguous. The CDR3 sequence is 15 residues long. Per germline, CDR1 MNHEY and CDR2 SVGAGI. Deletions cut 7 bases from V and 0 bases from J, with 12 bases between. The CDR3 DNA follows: TGTGCCAGCAACAAGGACGGACCAACTAATGAAAAACTGTTTTTT. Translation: CASNKDGPTNEKLFF.

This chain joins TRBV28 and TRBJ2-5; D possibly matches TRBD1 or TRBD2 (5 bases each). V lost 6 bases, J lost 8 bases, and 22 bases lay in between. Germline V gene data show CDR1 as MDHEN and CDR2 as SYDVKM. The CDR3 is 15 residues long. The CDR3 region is CASRPTGTLVGTQYF. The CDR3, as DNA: TGTGCCAGCAGACCCACCGGGACCCTGGTCGGTACCCAGTACTTC.

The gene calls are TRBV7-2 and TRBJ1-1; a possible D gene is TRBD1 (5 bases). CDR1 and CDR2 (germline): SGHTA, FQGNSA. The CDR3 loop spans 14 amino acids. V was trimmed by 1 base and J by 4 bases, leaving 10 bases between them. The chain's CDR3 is CASSLVGASTEAFF. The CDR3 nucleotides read TGTGCCAGCAGCTTAGTAGGGGCCAGCACTGAAGCTTTCTTT.

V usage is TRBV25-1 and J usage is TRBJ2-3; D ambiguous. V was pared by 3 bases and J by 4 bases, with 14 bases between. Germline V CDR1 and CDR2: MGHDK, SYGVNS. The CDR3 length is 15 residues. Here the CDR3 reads CASSEPGPKADTQYF. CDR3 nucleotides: TGTGCCAGCAGTGAGCCCGGGCCCAAGGCAGATACGCAGTATTTT.